The sequence of this T cell receptor beta chain was determined in a study of glioma-infiltrating T cells. This clonotype was picked up many times. Antigen: not known. In germline, CDR1 is MDHEN, CDR2 SYDVKM. CDR3 length equals 11 residues. The iRepertoire nested amplicon-rescue multiplex PCR amplified TCR alpha and beta CDR3s from RNA. One-step reverse transcription and amplification started from approximately 100-400 ng of tissue mRNA or PBMC total RNA. TCRdb ran MiXCR on the multiplex PCR reads and lists one entry per CDR3 protein. The table has some 160,000 distinct CDR3 sequences, around 42% seen once. Study-wide points: Only very few CDR3 sequences appeared in both tissue and blood. Gliomas, especially low-grade, showed above-expected tissue-blood divergence; non-neoplastic patients showed below.

The genes are TRBV28 and TRBJ2-1; a possible D gene is TRBD1 (6 bases). The sequence derives from a human donor with low-grade glioma or glioblastoma, undergoing nonglioma brain surgery, or in good health (not recorded which). Sequencing was done on a sample of glioma tissue, nonneoplastic brain tissue, or PBMCs (not recorded which). CDR3 loop: CATGSNNEQFF. CDR3 bases: TGTGCTACAGGGTCCAACAATGAGCAGTTCTTC. Full variable domain (outside the CDR3, taken from reference TRBV28 and TRBJ2-1): DVKVTQSSRYLVKRTGEKVFLECVQDMDHENMFWYRQDPGLGLRLIYFSYDVKMKEKGDIPEGYSVSREKKERFSLILESASTNQTSMYLCATGSNNEQFFGPGTRLTVL.